This entry concerns a single TCR beta chain. The sample originates from a study of blood T cells in healthy people across ages. CDR3 length: 14 amino acids. Germline assignment: CDR1 MGHDK and CDR2 SYGVNS. V lost 6 bases to trimming and J lost 8 bases; unmatched junction nucleotides: 10. Next came a second PCR, run for 7 to 11 cycles, which used a sample-barcoded 5' primer along with a J-beta primer mix. In TCRdb, the 5' RACE reads were re-called with MiXCR into one record per CDR3 protein. There are 1.2 million to 1.5 million distinct CDR3 sequences in the sample; around 39% occur only once, and 7.9% lies in the top ten.

The specimen was blood. This chain uses TRBV25-1 with TRBJ2-7, with 10 bases aligning to TRBD1. This TCR was sampled from a woman in her late teens or twenties in good health. The CDR3 sequence: CASRNAGQGGKQYF. The CDR3 nucleotides are TGTGCCAGCAGAAACGCAGGACAGGGGGGGAAGCAGTACTTC.